Below are 19 T cell receptor beta chains sequenced from a single sample in a study of cytomegalovirus exposure and HLA in healthy donors. The primer mix had 60 Vbeta and 13 Jbeta primers. Produced via immunoSEQ multiplex PCR; TCRdb's table is partial and in-frame only. The sample has about 110,000 clones; around 68% are singletons. Sequencing was done on a sample of PBMCs. Receptors originate from a woman between 40 and 50 years old in good health and CMV-seropositive.

The V gene is TRBV10-2, the J gene TRBJ2-7, with a weak D call TRBD2 (7 bases). The germline V and J ends were trimmed by 3 bases and 2 bases, with 11 bases remaining between them. From germline, CDR1 is WSHSY and CDR2 SAAADI. CDR3 length: 14 amino acids. The CDR3 loop is CASSDKGGTYEQYF. CDR3 bases: TGCGCCAGCAGTGACAAGGGGGGGACCTACGAGCAGTACTTC.

This clone has a handful of counts. The chain uses TRBV7-2 and TRBJ1-3, with D perhaps matching TRBD1 (5 bases). CDR3 size: 14 residues. Trimming pared 5 bases from V and 8 bases from J, leaving 16 bases between. Per the germline V gene, CDR1 is SGHTA and CDR2 is FQGNSA. The CDR3 DNA is TGTGCCAGCAGCCGCGACCGGGGGGTAGACACCATATATTTT. The encoded protein is CASSRDRGVDTIYF.

Points on this clone: One junction end does not reproduce the germline sequence, and a read error may be involved. The chain's CDR3 is CASSLGAGGYYNEQFF. The CDR3 DNA follows: TGTGCTAGCAGCTTAGGTGCAGGGGGGTACTACAATGAGCAGTTCTTC. The chain employs TRBV7-7 and TRBJ2-1; D perhaps matches TRBD1 (7 bases). Looked up from germline, CDR1 is SSHAT and CDR2 is FNYEAQ (reference sequence). The CDR3 totals 16 residues.

The V gene is TRBV7-9, the J gene TRBJ2-7; 7 nucleotides line up with TRBD1. The CDR3 sequence is 13 residues long. Per germline, CDR1 SEHNR and CDR2 FQNEAQ (reference sequence). The V and J ends lost 5 bases and 3 bases, in that order; junction bases with no gene match: 4. CDR3 sequence (DNA): TGTGCCAGCAGCCCAGGGGGACACTACGAGCAGTACTTC. Amino acids: CASSPGGHYEQYF.

CDR3 coding DNA: TGTGCCCTTACCCAGGGGGTGACCCAGTACTTC. The encoded protein is CALTQGVTQYF. The chain is built from TRBV11-3 and TRBJ2-5, with 7 bases aligning to TRBD1. The V segment lost 11 bases and the J segment 7 bases; nucleotides outside the gene matches: 7. Per germline, CDR1 SGHNT and CDR2 YENEEA. This CDR3 has 11 amino acids.

The chain combines TRBV7-6 with TRBJ2-3, with a tentative D call TRBD2 (5 bases). Trimming took off 3 bases at V and 1 base at J, with 11 bases between the two ends. CDR1 is SGHVS and CDR2 is FNYEAQ in the germline V gene. The CDR3 contains 15 residues. The CDR3 spells CASSFSGLGTDTQYF. Here the CDR3 DNA reads TGTGCCAGCAGCTTCTCAGGACTCGGCACAGATACGCAGTATTTT.

This clone was observed a few times. The chain has TRBV2 and TRBJ1-2; D may be TRBD1 (5 bases). V shed 4 bases and J shed 6 bases, with 15 bases lying between them. The CDR3 totals 14 residues. Germline loops: CDR1 SNHLY, CDR2 FYNNEI. CDR3 sequence: CASSVTLGQNGYTF. CDR3 DNA: TGTGCCAGCAGTGTTACTCTGGGGCAGAATGGCTACACCTTC.

This clone was observed once. This chain links TRBV4-1 with TRBJ1-1, with D possibly matching TRBD1 (5 bases). The CDR3 contains 14 residues. V was clipped by 1 base and J by 1 base, with 7 bases between them. Looked up from germline, CDR1 is MGHRA and CDR2 is YSYEKL. The CDR3: CASSQVGGNTEAFF. As DNA, the CDR3 is TGCGCCAGCAGCCAAGTGGGGGGGAACACTGAAGCTTTCTTT.

The V gene is TRBV5-6, the J gene TRBJ1-3, with D unresolved. The ends were cut back, 6 bases at V and 2 bases at J, with 6 bases in the middle. The CDR3 covers 12 residues. The V gene's germline CDR1 is SGHDT and CDR2 YYEEEE. This chain's CDR3 is CASIPAGNTIYF. In nucleotides, the CDR3 is TGTGCCAGCATTCCGGCTGGAAACACCATATATTTT.

V usage is TRBV11-3 and J usage is TRBJ2-1; no clear D gene. V lost 0 bases to trimming and J lost 0 bases, with 12 bases between them. The CDR3 totals 17 residues. The germline gives CDR1 SGHNT, CDR2 YENEEA. CDR3: CASSLEPPRSSYNEQFF. CDR3 coding DNA: TGTGCCAGCAGCTTAGAACCCCCGAGGAGCTCCTACAATGAGCAGTTCTTC.

The gene calls are TRBV7-2 and TRBJ1-1; D ambiguous. V was cut by 3 bases and J by 0 bases, with 8 bases left in between. The CDR3 is 14 residues long. The germline V gene encodes CDR1 SGHTA and CDR2 FQGNSA. In DNA form, the CDR3 reads TGTGCCAGCAGCTTTGGGCCGATGAACACTGAAGCTTTCTTT. Translation: CASSFGPMNTEAFF.

The chain joins TRBV4-3 to TRBJ1-2; 10 nucleotides align to TRBD1. The J segment lost 7 bases and the V segment lost 3 bases, leaving 8 bases of the junction unmatched. This CDR3 region has 15 residues. Germline V lookup: CDR1 LGHNA, CDR2 YSLEER. CDR3 DNA sequence: TGCGCCAGCAGCCACCTGACAGGGGGCGTTACTGGCTACACCTTC. It specifies CASSHLTGGVTGYTF.

A single count supports this clone. The chain recombines TRBV25-1 with TRBJ2-5; the match to TRBD2 covers 7 bases. The CDR3 sequence is 13 residues long. The junction had 8 bases not matched to a gene; V was cut back by 9 bases and J by 4 bases. The germline V gene encodes CDR1 MGHDK and CDR2 SYGVNS. CDR3 sequence reads: CASLRGRGETQYF. The CDR3 DNA reads TGTGCCAGTCTCCGGGGGAGGGGAGAGACCCAGTACTTC.

This chain connects TRBV21-1 to TRBJ2-7; the DNA was not used to check the table's D call, TRBD2. TRBV21-1 is flagged as a pseudogene. This CDR3 has 15 residues. The CDR3 DNA follows: TGTGCCAGCAGCAACCGGGGAAAAGGGTCCTACGAGCAGTACTTC. Translation: CASSNRGKGSYEQYF.

This chain uses TRBV2 with TRBJ2-7; 7 bases line up with TRBD2. The V gene end was trimmed by 8 bases and the J gene end by 0 bases; junction bases not matched to a gene: 7. Germline CDR1 reads SNHLY; CDR2 reads FYNNEI. The CDR3 consists of 14 residues. CDR3: CASHDGGSSYEQYF. CDR3 coding DNA: TGTGCCAGCCATGACGGGGGGAGCTCCTACGAGCAGTACTTC.

This clone showed up just once. The J gene is TRBJ2-7, the V gene TRBV7-2; no definite D call. Germline V gives CDR1 SGHTA, CDR2 FQGNSA. The ends were cut back, 1 base at V and 5 bases at J, with 9 bases in the middle. The CDR3 is 13 amino acids. The CDR3 reads CASSLGPLDEQYF. The CDR3 DNA reads as TGTGCCAGCAGCTTAGGGCCGTTGGACGAGCAGTACTTC.

The chain has TRBV11-2 and TRBJ2-1, with D possibly TRBD2 on 5 matching bases. The CDR3 loop spans 16 amino acids. Trimming took off 4 bases at V and 3 bases at J, with 16 bases between the two ends. CDR1 and CDR2 from the germline V gene are SGHAT and FQNNGV. CDR3 DNA sequence: TGTGCCAGCAGCTCCTTTCTGGGAAGCGGCTACAATGAGCAGTTCTTC. This gives the protein CASSSFLGSGYNEQFF. The whole variable domain, remainder taken from reference TRBV11-2 and TRBJ2-1, is EAGVAQSPRYKIIEKRQSVAFWCNPISGHATLYWYQQILGQGPKLLIQFQNNGVVDDSQLPKDRFSAERLKGVDSTLKIQPAKLEDSAVYLCASSSFLGSGYNEQFFGPGTRLTVL.

Worth noting for this clone: Other DNA sequences in the same sample also yield this CDR3. The chain employs TRBV6-5 and TRBJ1-1, with 8 bases matching TRBD1. This CDR3 is built from 14 residues. Germline CDR1 and CDR2: MNHEY and SVGAGI. Unmatched junction bases numbered 4, after V lost 2 bases and J lost 5 bases. The CDR3 coding sequence is TGTGCCAGCAGTTACGGGACAGGTACTACTGAAGCTTTCTTT. Encoded protein: CASSYGTGTTEAFF.

The rearrangement uses TRBV5-4 and TRBJ2-7; 8 bases align to TRBD2. CDR3 size: 15 residues. Germline V gene data show CDR1 as SGHNT and CDR2 as YYREEE (reference sequence). After removal of 0 bases from V and 2 bases from J, the junction contained 4 bases not matched to a gene. The CDR3, as DNA: TGTGCCAGCAGCTTGGCCGCGGGACTAGCCTACGAGCAGTACTTC. This sequence encodes CASSLAAGLAYEQYF. The full variable domain, rest sourced from reference TRBV5-4 and TRBJ2-7, is ETGVTQSPTHLIKTRGQQVTLRCSSQSGHNTVSWYQQALGQGPQFIFQYYREEENGRGNFPPRFSGLQFPNYSSELNVNALELDDSALYLCASSLAAGLAYEQYFGPGTRLTVT.